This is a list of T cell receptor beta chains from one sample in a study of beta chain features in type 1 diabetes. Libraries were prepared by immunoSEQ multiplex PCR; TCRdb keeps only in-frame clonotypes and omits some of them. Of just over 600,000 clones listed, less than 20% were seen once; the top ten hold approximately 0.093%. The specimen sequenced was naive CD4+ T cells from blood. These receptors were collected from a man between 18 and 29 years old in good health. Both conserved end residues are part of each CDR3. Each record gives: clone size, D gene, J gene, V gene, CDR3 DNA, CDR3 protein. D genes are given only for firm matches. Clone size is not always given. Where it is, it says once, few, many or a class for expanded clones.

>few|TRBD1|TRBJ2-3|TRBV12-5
TGTGCTAGTGGTTTGGTGCTACAGGGGGCGGCAGATACGCAGTATTTT
CASGLVLQGAADTQYF
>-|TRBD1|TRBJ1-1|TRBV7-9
TGTGCCAGCAGCTTATCAGGGGGGGACACTGAAGCTTTCTTT
CASSLSGGDTEAFF
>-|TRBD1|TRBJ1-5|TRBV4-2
TGTGCCAGCAGCCAGGGACAGGAAAATCAGCCCCAGCATTTT
CASSQGQENQPQHF
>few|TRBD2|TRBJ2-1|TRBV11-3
TGTGCCAGCAGCTCGGGACTAGCGGGAAACAATGAGCAGTTCTTC
CASSSGLAGNNEQFF
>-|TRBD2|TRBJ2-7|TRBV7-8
TGTGCCAGCAGCCTCGGGGGGGTTGACTACGAGCAGTACTTC
CASSLGGVDYEQYF
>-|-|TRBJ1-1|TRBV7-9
TGTGCCAGCAGCCCCAGACAAGGAGCTTTCTTT
CASSPRQGAFF
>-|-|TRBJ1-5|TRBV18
TGTGCCAGCTCACCACCGCCGGGAGGTCAGCCCCAGCATTTT
CASSPPPGGQPQHF
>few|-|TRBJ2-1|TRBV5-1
TGCGCCAGCAGCTTGGACGTGAGCTCCTACAATGAGCAGTTCTTC
CASSLDVSSYNEQFF
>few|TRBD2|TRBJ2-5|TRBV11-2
TGTGCCAGCAGCTTAGGCCCCCTCGGGGGGGGCCAAGAGACCCAGTACTTC
CASSLGPLGGGQETQYF
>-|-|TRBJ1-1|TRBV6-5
TGTGCCAGCAGTTGGAGGGGCGCGTCGGAGACTGAAGCTTTCTTT
CASSWRGASETEAFF
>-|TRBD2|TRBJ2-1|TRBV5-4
TGTGCCAGCAGCTTAGACAGCGGGAGGAGCTTGAATGAGCAGTTCTTC
CASSLDSGRSLNEQFF
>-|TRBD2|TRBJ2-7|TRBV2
TGTGCCAGCAGTGAATTAGCGGGAGGGGCTGAGCAGTACTTC
CASSELAGGAEQYF
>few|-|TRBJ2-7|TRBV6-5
TGTGCCAGCAGTTACAGGCAGGGGAGCGAGCAGTACTTC
CASSYRQGSEQYF
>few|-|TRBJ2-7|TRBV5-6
TGTGCCAGCAGCCAGGGGTTCCACTACGAGCAGTACTTC
CASSQGFHYEQYF
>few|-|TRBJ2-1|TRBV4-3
TGCGCCAGCAGCCAAGCGGTAGGGGCCAGGCAAAACAATGAGCAGTTCTTC
CASSQAVGARQNNEQFF
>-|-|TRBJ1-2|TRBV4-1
TGCGCCAGCAGCCAAGATCTGTCGTCTGCCTATGGCTACACCTTC
CASSQDLSSAYGYTF
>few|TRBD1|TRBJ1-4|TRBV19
TGTGCCAGTAGTAGGCGGGACAGTCCGACTGAAAAACTGTTTTTT
CASSRRDSPTEKLFF
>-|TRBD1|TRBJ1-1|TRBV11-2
TGTGCCAGCAGCTCCGACAGGGCGGACACTGAAGCTTTCTTT
CASSSDRADTEAFF
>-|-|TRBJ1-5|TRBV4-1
TGCGCCAGCAGCCAAGATCCGATCAGGGGTGTAGGGCAGCCCCAGCATTTT
CASSQDPIRGVGQPQHF
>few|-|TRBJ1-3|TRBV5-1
TGCGCCAGCAGCTACGGACCGACTTCTGGAAACACCATATATTTT
CASSYGPTSGNTIYF
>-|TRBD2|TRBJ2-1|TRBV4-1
TGCGCCAGCAGCCTTGGCAACGGACTAGCGGGGGATCATGAGCAGTTCTTC
CASSLGNGLAGDHEQFF
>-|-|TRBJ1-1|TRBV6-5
TGTGCCAGCAGCGACCCGCGGGGGCTGGAGACTGAAGCTTTCTTT
CASSDPRGLETEAFF
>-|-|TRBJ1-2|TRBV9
TGTGCCAGCAGCGTAGAGGGCAACGCTAAGGGTGACTACACCTTC
CASSVEGNAKGDYTF
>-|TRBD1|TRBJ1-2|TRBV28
TGTGCCAGCAGTTATGGGACAGGGGAGGGCTACACCTTC
CASSYGTGEGYTF
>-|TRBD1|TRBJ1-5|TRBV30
TGTGCCTGGAGTTTCCCCGGGACAGGGGTTCAGCCCCAGCATTTT
CAWSFPGTGVQPQHF
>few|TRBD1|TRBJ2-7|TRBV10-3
TGTGCCATCAGTGGGACAGGGATATTCGCCGAGCAGTACTTC
CAISGTGIFAEQYF
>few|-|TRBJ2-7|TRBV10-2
TGCGCCAGCAAGTTTCCAGGCCACGAGCAGTACTTC
CASKFPGHEQYF
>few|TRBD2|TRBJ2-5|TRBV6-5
TGTGCCAGCAGTTACTCGAATGGCGGGGGACAAGAGACCCAGTACTTC
CASSYSNGGGQETQYF
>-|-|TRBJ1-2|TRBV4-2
TGTGCCAGCAGCCAAGGCTTTTACTATGGCTACACCTTC
CASSQGFYYGYTF
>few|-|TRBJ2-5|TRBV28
TGTGCCAGCACCGAATCCCCGAGCCAAGAGACCCAGTACTTC
CASTESPSQETQYF
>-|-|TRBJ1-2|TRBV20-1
TGCAGTGCTCACAGTAACTATGGCTACACCTTC
CSAHSNYGYTF
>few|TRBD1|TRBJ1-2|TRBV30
TGTGCCTGGGGGACAGGGGGCGCCAGTGGCTACACCTTC
CAWGTGGASGYTF
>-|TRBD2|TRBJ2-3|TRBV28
TGTGCCAGCAGTTTGTGGGCTAGCGGGCGTGATACGCAGTATTTT
CASSLWASGRDTQYF
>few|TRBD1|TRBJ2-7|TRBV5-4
TGTGCCAGCAGCCACTCCGGGACAGTCTCCTACGAGCAGTACTTC
CASSHSGTVSYEQYF
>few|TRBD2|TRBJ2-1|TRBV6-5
TGTGCCAGCAGTTACTCAGGACTAGCGGGAGGAGGTGAGCAGTTCTTC
CASSYSGLAGGGEQFF
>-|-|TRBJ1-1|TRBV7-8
TGTGCCAGCAGCTTAGAACCCCGGGGGGGAGCTTTCTTT
CASSLEPRGGAFF
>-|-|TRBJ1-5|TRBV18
TGTGCCAGCTCACCGCTCAGGGGTAGCAATCAGCCCCAGCATTTT
CASSPLRGSNQPQHF
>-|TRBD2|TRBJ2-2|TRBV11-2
TGTGCCAGCGGACGACTAGCGCATAACACCGGGGAGCTGTTTTTT
CASGRLAHNTGELFF
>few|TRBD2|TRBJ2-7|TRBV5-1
TGCGCCAGCAGCCATGGACTAGCGGGGCACTCCTACGAGCAGTACTTC
CASSHGLAGHSYEQYF
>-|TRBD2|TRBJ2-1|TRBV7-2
TGTGCCAGCAGTTTAGCTAGCGGTCCCCACAATGAGCAGTTCTTC
CASSLASGPHNEQFF
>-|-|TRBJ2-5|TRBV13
TGTGCCAGCAGCTCGAAAGAGACCCAGTACTTC
CASSSKETQYF
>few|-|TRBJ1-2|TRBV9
TGTGCCAGCAGCCCTGACAGTTTATCTAACTATGGCTACACCTTC
CASSPDSLSNYGYTF
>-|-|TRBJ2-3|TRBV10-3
TGTGCCATCAGTGCCCATCAGCTCGATACGCAGTATTTT
CAISAHQLDTQYF
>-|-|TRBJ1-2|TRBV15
TGTGCCACCAGAAGAGGTGTCAACTATGGCTACACCTTC
CATRRGVNYGYTF
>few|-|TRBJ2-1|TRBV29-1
TGCAGCGTTGGGCCCCAGGCGTCTCCAAATGAGCAGTTCTTC
CSVGPQASPNEQFF
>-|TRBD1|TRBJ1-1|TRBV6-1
TGTGCCAGCAGTGAAGCGGACAGGGGCACTGAAGCTTTCTTT
CASSEADRGTEAFF
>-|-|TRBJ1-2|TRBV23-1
TGCGCCAGCAGTCAATTTCCCCCAGGGAGCTATGGCTACACCTTC
CASSQFPPGSYGYTF
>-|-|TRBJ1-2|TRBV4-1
TGCGCCAGCAGCCAAGTGGAGAGCGCGAGGGTATATGGCTACACCTTC
CASSQVESARVYGYTF
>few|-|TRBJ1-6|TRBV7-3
TGTGCCAGCAGTTCCCCCAACTCACCCCTCCACTTT
CASSSPNSPLHF
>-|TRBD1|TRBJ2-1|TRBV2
TGTGCCAGCCTCCCTTGGGGACAGGGTTACAATGAGCAGTTCTTC
CASLPWGQGYNEQFF
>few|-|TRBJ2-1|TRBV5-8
TGTGCCAGCAGCTTGGAACGTATGTACAATGAGCAGTTCTTC
CASSLERMYNEQFF
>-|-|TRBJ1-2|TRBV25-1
TGTGCCAGCAATGGGCGGCTCTATGGCTACACCTTC
CASNGRLYGYTF
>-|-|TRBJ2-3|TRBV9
TGTGCCAGCAGCACCCTCACAGATACGCAGTATTTT
CASSTLTDTQYF
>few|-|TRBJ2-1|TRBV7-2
TGTGCCAGCAGCTTAGGAGGAGCGAGAGGTGAGCAGTTCTTC
CASSLGGARGEQFF
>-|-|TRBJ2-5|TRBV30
TGTGCCTGGAGTCCTCGACAGACCCAAGAGACCCAGTACTTC
CAWSPRQTQETQYF
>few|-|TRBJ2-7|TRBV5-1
TGCGCCAGCAGCTTGGCGACCGGGGACTACGAGCAGTACTTC
CASSLATGDYEQYF
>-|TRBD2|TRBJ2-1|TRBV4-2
TGTGCCAGCAGCCCGGGACTAGCGGGAGGTAAATACAATGAGCAGTTCTTC
CASSPGLAGGKYNEQFF